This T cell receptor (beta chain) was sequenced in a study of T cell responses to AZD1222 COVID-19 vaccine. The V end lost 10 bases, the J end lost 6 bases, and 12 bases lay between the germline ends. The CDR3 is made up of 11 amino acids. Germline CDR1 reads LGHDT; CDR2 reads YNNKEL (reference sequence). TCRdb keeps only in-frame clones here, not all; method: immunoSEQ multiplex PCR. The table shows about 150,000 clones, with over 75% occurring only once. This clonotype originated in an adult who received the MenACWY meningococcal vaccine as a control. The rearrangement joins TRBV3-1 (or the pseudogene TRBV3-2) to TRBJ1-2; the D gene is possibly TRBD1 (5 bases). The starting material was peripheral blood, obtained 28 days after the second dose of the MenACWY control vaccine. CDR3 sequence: CATHQGNGYTF. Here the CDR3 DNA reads TGTGCCACCCATCAGGGTAATGGCTACACCTTC.